This T cell receptor (beta chain) stems from a study of blood T cells in healthy people across ages. Study results and caveats: Investigators treated diversity estimates from one million T cells as underestimates.

For the second PCR, which ran for roughly 6 to 12 cycles, a sample-barcoded 5' primer and a J-beta primer mix were used. Researchers report that a template-switch adaptor with 12 random nucleotides tagged each cDNA molecule. In TCRdb, the 5' RACE reads were re-called with MiXCR into one record per CDR3 protein. The sample yields roughly 1.9 million distinct CDR3 sequences, about 39% seen once. This clonotype has a handful of counts. Its antigen is as yet unknown. Trimming shortened V by 6 bases and J by 6 bases, and 15 bases separated the two germline ends. The V gene's germline CDR1 is SGHTA and CDR2 FQGNSA. The CDR3 is made up of 15 amino acids.

Sequencing was performed on blood. The genes are TRBV7-2 and TRBJ1-6; D is perhaps TRBD1 (5 bases). The receptor was isolated from a human donor in good health. CDR3 nucleotide sequence: TGTGCCAGCAGAATTACGGGACGGGTTAATTCACCCCTCCACTTT. Translated: CASRITGRVNSPLHF.